The sequence of this TCR beta chain was determined in a study of cytomegalovirus exposure and HLA in healthy donors (dated by TCRdb to 2016 to 2017). Notes on the research overall: According to an earlier analysis of around 600 of the donors, roughly 180 million T cells yielded 117 million unique TCR beta sequences and 276 Gb of sequence data. Roughly 320 gigabases of sequencing data and tens of millions of unique TCR sequences made up an early release that covered fewer than 650 HLA-typed donors. Of the roughly 400 genotyped donors, around 81% fell in the genetic ancestry cluster associated with self-reported Caucasian donors. The study aimed to test whether signatures of past pathogen exposure could be identified by cataloging public T cell receptors. Using immunosequencing, the study profiled T cell repertoires from about 620 subjects and related those repertoires to cytomegalovirus serostatus. Besides the first cohort of about 730 subjects, a separate validation cohort made up of roughly 130 different subjects was used. The study combined high-throughput TCR immunosequencing, statistical association of individual TCRs with disease status, and machine learning to predict cytomegalovirus infection status. To study patterns of TCR occurrence, a later analysis re-analyzed previously published TCR beta repertoires from under 750 donors and added high-resolution HLA genotyping. Rather than using new phenotypic data, the later analysis identified candidate immune exposures from TCR beta sequences and from how often those sequences occurred across donors. To decide whether each TCR beta V gene segment behaved as functional or pseudogenic, an earlier analysis of several hundred of the donors relied on high-throughput TCR beta sequencing. Alongside the repertoire data, information on donor age, sex, ethnicity and CMV serostatus was compiled. In a later genetic analysis, genome-wide SNP genotypes for 398 of the 666 donors were used, and that subset was treated as a discovery cohort. Every discovery cohort repertoire had been produced on one sequencing platform. HLA typing included class I and class II loci at four-digit resolution. The number of donors typed differed by locus, with roughly 620-630 for A, B, C, DRB1 and DQB1, 522 for DQA1, over 600 for DPA1, and approximately 470 for DPB1. Roughly 5 DR-DQ haplotypes were handled as single units for association and clustering, since linkage in the cohort was strong. Among 300 to 500 genotyped donors of the cohort, an average of approximately 200,000 unique TCR beta nucleotide sequences was sequenced per donor, of which roughly 17% were non-productive. What the authors observed across the whole study: In a later genetic analysis, a missense DCLRE1C variant was associated with V-gene and J-gene trimming of TCR beta chains, and the association was replicated in an independent cohort. A later analysis reported that several top co-occurrence clusters appeared linked to parvovirus B19, influenza, CMV and Epstein-Barr virus. Some IMGT-functional V segments, including TRBV6-2 and TRBV6-3, could not be distinguished by the 87-base-pair reads and were therefore excluded. In vitro tests confirmed that three of the cytomegalovirus-associated TCR beta chains recognize cytomegalovirus antigens. The cohort was sequenced for TCR beta chains only, and without alpha or paired-chain data the features that could be detected were limited. A cluster of highly shared sequence variants was judged likely to represent a technical artifact of the sequencing pipeline. Because HLA typing was unavailable for some donors at each locus, only the typed subset was used in association tests. The study listed 150 to 200 TCR beta chains as associated with cytomegalovirus. According to a later analysis, most CMV-associated TCR beta chains appeared to be HLA-restricted, and the HLA associations seemed to be driven largely by CMV exposure. In a later genetic analysis, fewer N-insertions in productive TCRs were reported among donors in an Asian-associated ancestry cluster than the approximately 710-donor mean. Cytomegalovirus status was reported to be diagnosed by the classifier with high specificity and sensitivity in both the original and validation cohorts. A further reported finding was that TCR beta sequences accurately predicted the HLA-A and HLA-B alleles for most subjects in the first cohort. In a later analysis, HLA-associated TCR beta chains were found to be more clonally expanded and to have lower generation probabilities than equally common non-associated chains. In a later analysis, around 17,000 TCR beta sequences were associated with specific HLA alleles at a false discovery rate of 0.05. Most TCR sequences were seen in very few donors, while some public TCRs were found in many individuals. Fewer than 20 rarely observed V segments, including chromosome 9 orphons, were excluded from the earlier analysis of about 610 of the donors because counts were too low. When HLA alleles, especially DR and DQ, strongly co-occurred, TCR associations were difficult to assign to individual alleles. Linkage disequilibrium might explain the correlated functional status among segregating V segments, but an unknown experimental factor could not be excluded. It was suggested by the authors that the approach could potentially be generalized to other disease states and immunological phenotypes. CMV serostatus was the only immune exposure information available for the cohort. Broadly in line with IMGT annotations, most TCR beta V segments showed up in productive rearrangements about 90% or about 30% of the time in an earlier analysis of under 700 of the donors. In a later analysis, TCR association rates were found to vary across HLA loci, with the most associated TCRs seen for DRB1 alleles and the fewest for HLA-C alleles. Presence/absence analyses assumed roughly uniform sequencing depth across donors, an assumption that may not hold.

Reading from cysteine to phenylalanine, the CDR3 counts 15 amino acids. Left in the record is the CDR3 DNA by itself, 45 bases read in frame from the first base. As encoded in the germline V gene, CDR1 is SNHLY while CDR2 is FYNNEI. Trimming costs V 4 bases and J 0 bases, and their ends lie 9 bases apart. On this clone: This receptor's antigen is unknown. Base qualities are not at hand, and no much larger clone is one base apart.

The cohort consisted of approximately 670 healthy bone marrow donors. At the time of sampling, all cohort members were nominally healthy, though unrecorded immune exposures were likely present. The donor was CMV seropositive and was included in the group of some 290 seropositive cohort members. A peripheral blood sample was collected from each donor, and TCR beta sequencing was performed on peripheral blood mononuclear cells. Genomic DNA was extracted from the blood cell samples with the Qiagen DNeasy Blood Extraction Kit. Library preparation was by the immunoSEQ multiplex PCR assay. For the multiplex PCR, a mixture combining 60 forward primers for TCR Vbeta segments and 13 reverse primers for TCR Jbeta segments was used. The CDR3 region of rearranged TCR beta genes was amplified from genomic DNA with a multiplex PCR assay. Amplified TCR beta libraries were sequenced as 87-base-pair reads on the Illumina HiSeq System. For the original study's pipeline: In a later analysis, some 80 million unique TCR beta chains were counted across the roughly 610 repertoires, and roughly 10 million of these chains were shared by at least two donors. Raw reads were error-corrected and collapsed into unique sequences by a nearest-neighbor algorithm in which closely related sequences were merged to remove PCR and sequencing errors. To assign V, D and J gene segments, CDR3 sequences were aligned to IMGT reference sequences. For a sequence to be retained, a match of at least six nucleotides was required to both a V gene segment and a J gene segment. A rearrangement counted as productive if the CDR3 had no stop codons and remained in frame with V and J, and every other rearrangement counted as non-productive. CDR3 was defined by IMGT convention, running from the second conserved V-encoded cysteine to the conserved J-encoded phenylalanine. Sequences without an unambiguous match to a single V gene segment were excluded from the earlier analysis of several hundred of the donors. In an earlier analysis of roughly 600 of the donors, a V segment was called functional when productive rearrangements were above 56.7%, and segregating when the standard deviation between donors exceeded 5%. A statistical classification framework was built to diagnose cytomegalovirus status from the catalog of TCR beta chain sequences. In a later analysis, TCR nucleotide sequences were compared against IMGT/GENE-DB human TR gene sequences so that V and J genes could be assigned. In a later analysis, CDR3 sequences and most-parsimonious VDJ recombination scenarios were assigned using the TCRdist pipeline. In a later analysis, every TCR beta chain was defined by the combination of its CDR3 amino acid sequence and its V-gene family, and reads without a unique V-gene family were dropped. As a way to deal with suspected cross-contamination and a sequencing artifact, a later analysis dropped roughly 600 nucleotide sequences that were highly shared and had low generation probability. In a later analysis, a clonal expansion index for each public chain was calculated from normalized within-repertoire ranks of inferred template counts. A later analysis computed generation probabilities with a VDJ recombination model fitted to out-of-frame rearrangements, and checked the results against IGoR. Hypergeometric tests were used in a later analysis to score TCR-TCR, TCR-HLA and TCR-CMV co-occurrence, with a repertoire-size bias correction applied to the TCR pairs. False discovery rates were estimated in a later analysis by permuting HLA or CMV assignments 20 times. In a later analysis, co-occurring TCRs were grouped using DBSCAN, and TCRdist sequence similarity was added for clustering within HLA-allele-positive subsets. Repertoires with fewer than 30,000 or more than 120,000 public chains, plus five repertoires with anomalous nucleotide sharing, were excluded from co-occurrence clustering. What TCRdb holds here is the immuneACCESS table cut down to in-frame rearrangements. Part of the clones is not present; checked against another copy, under half of the missing clones reflect an unresolved V gene, and the others are unexplained. Clone size and V and J calls were adopted from that table, with D and trimming inferred from the DNA. This sample has about 150,000 clones in its table, and about three fifths of those were observed once. The ten biggest clones cover 6% to 8.5% of the sample.

The V and J genes are TRBV2 and TRBJ1-4, with a weak D call of TRBD1 (6 bases match). The TCR was taken from a woman aged 60 to 75 in good health and CMV-seropositive. The specimen sequenced was PBMCs. DNA sequence: TGTGCCAGCAGTGCCAACAGGGCAACTAATGAAAAACTGTTTTTT. The resulting protein is CASSANRATNEKLFF.